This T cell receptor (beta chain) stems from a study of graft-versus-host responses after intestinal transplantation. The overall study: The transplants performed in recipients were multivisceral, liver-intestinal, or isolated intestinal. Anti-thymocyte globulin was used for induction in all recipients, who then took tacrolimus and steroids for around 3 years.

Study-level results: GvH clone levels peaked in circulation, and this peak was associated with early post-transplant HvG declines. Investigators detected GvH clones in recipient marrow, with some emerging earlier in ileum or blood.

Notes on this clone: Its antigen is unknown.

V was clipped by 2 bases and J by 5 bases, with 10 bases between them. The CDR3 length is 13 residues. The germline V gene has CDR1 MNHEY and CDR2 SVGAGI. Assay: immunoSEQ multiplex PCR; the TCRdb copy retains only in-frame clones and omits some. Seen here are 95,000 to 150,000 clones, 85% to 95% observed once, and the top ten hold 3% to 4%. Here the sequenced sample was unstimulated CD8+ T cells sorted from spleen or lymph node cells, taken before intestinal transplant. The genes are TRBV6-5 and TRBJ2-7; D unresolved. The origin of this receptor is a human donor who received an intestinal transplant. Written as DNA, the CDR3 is TGTGCCAGCAGTTACCGGTACGGAGACGAGCAGTACTTC. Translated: CASSYRYGDEQYF.